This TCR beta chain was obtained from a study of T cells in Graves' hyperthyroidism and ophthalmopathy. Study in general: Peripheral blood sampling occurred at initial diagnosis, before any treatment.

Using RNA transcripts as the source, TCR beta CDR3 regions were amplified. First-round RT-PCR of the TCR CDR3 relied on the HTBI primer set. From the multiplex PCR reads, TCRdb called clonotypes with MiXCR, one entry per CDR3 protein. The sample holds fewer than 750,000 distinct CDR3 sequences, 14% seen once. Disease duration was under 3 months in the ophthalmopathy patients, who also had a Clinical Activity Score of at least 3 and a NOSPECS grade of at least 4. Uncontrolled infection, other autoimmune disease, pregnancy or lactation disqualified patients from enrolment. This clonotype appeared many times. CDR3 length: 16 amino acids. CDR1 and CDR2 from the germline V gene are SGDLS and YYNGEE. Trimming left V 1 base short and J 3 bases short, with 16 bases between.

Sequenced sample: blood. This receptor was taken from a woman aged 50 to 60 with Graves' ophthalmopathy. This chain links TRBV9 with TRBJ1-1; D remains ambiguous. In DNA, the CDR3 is TGTGCCAGCAGCGTAACCTTACAGAGCGGGGACACTGAAGCTTTCTTT. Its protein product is CASSVTLQSGDTEAFF. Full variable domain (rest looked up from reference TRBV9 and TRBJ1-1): DSGVTQTPKHLITATGQRVTLRCSPRSGDLSVYWYQQSLDQGLQFLIQYYNGEERAKGNILERFSAQQFPDLHSELNLSSLELGDSALYFCASSVTLQSGDTEAFFGQGTRLTVV.